Listed below are T cell receptor beta chains from one sample, sequenced in a study of blood T cell repertoires in COVID-19. Data came from immunoSEQ multiplex PCR; TCRdb stores just in-frame clones and leaves some out. Seen here are 250,000 to 350,000 clones, about 90% observed once, and the top ten hold 7.8%. Sequenced sample: peripheral blood. The receptor set was obtained from a woman between 50 and 59 years old who had recovered from COVID-19. Each CDR3 is given with its conserved first and last residue. The D gene is left open where the match is weak. Clone sizes are given selectively: once, few, many, or a class where the clone is expanded.

J: TRBJ1-1; size: NA; V: TRBV5-1; D: TRBD1; DNA: TGCGCCAGCAGCTTGGCCTCAGGGGGCAGAGTTAACACTGAAGCTTTCTTT; CDR3: CASSLASGGRVNTEAFF
J: TRBJ2-3; size: once; V: TRBV7-2; D: NA; DNA: TGTGCCAGCAGCTTTTTGGTCCAGGGGCGAGATACGCAGTATTTT; CDR3: CASSFLVQGRDTQYF
J: TRBJ2-7; size: NA; V: TRBV7-2; D: NA; DNA: TGTGCCAGCAGCTCCGTGGAGTACGAGCAGTACTTC; CDR3: CASSSVEYEQYF
J: TRBJ2-7; size: NA; V: TRBV25-1; D: NA; DNA: TGTGCCAGCAGTGATCAGGTTTTCTCCTACGAGCAGTACTTC; CDR3: CASSDQVFSYEQYF
J: TRBJ2-7; size: NA; V: TRBV28; D: NA; DNA: TGTGCCAGCAGTTTGACGGGTTCCTACGAGCAGTACTTC; CDR3: CASSLTGSYEQYF
J: TRBJ2-7; size: NA; V: TRBV11-3; D: TRBD2; DNA: TGTGCCAGCAGCCCTGGCGGGAGTGAGCAGTACTTC; CDR3: CASSPGGSEQYF
J: TRBJ2-3; size: NA; V: TRBV28; D: NA; DNA: TGTGCCAGCGGGACTACGCGAACTAACCACAGGGAAACGCAGTATTTT; CDR3: CASGTTRTNHRETQYF
J: TRBJ2-7; size: once; V: TRBV18; D: TRBD1; DNA: TGTGCCAGCTCGCGACAGGGGCCCTACGAGCAGTACTTC; CDR3: CASSRQGPYEQYF
J: TRBJ2-1; size: NA; V: TRBV6-5; D: NA; DNA: TGTGCCAGCAGACCAGATCGAAACTCCTACAATGAGCAGTTCTTC; CDR3: CASRPDRNSYNEQFF
J: TRBJ1-5; size: NA; V: TRBV4-3; D: TRBD1; DNA: TGCGCCAGCAGCCTAAACAGGGGTTCTCAGCCCCAGCATTTT; CDR3: CASSLNRGSQPQHF
J: TRBJ1-6; size: NA; V: TRBV5-6; D: NA; DNA: TGTGCCAGCAGCCCTTCCGGGAGGGGCGGCAATTCACCCCTCCACTTT; CDR3: CASSPSGRGGNSPLHF
J: TRBJ2-5; size: once; V: TRBV28; D: TRBD2; DNA: TGTGCCAGCAGTCATTTAGCGGGGACTTTAGAGACCCAGTACTTC; CDR3: CASSHLAGTLETQYF
J: TRBJ2-7; size: few; V: TRBV6-2/TRBV6-3; D: TRBD2; DNA: TGTGCCAGCAGTTACGGGACTAGCGGCCGTGGAAAGCAGTACTTC; CDR3: CASSYGTSGRGKQYF
J: TRBJ2-3; size: NA; V: TRBV9; D: NA; DNA: TGTGCCAGCAGCGTATCGCCAATCTACAGCACAGATACGCAGTATTTT; CDR3: CASSVSPIYSTDTQYF
J: TRBJ1-1; size: NA; V: TRBV2; D: TRBD1; DNA: TGTGCCAGCAGCGGGGGACAGTATGTAGCTTTCTTT; CDR3: CASSGGQYVAFF
J: TRBJ1-2; size: NA; V: TRBV30; D: NA; DNA: TGTGCCTGGAGTAGCGGGATTGGGGGGGGCGAAGGCTACACCTTC; CDR3: CAWSSGIGGGEGYTF
J: TRBJ2-1; size: NA; V: TRBV14; D: TRBD2; DNA: TGTGCCAGCAGCCAATTAGCGGGGGGCGATTACAATGAGCAGTTCTTC; CDR3: CASSQLAGGDYNEQFF
J: TRBJ1-1; size: NA; V: TRBV10-3; D: TRBD1; DNA: TGTGCCATCAGGCCCAGACAGGGAAACACTGAAGCTTTCTTT; CDR3: CAIRPRQGNTEAFF
J: TRBJ2-1; size: once; V: TRBV3-1/TRBV3-2; D: TRBD1; DNA: TGTGCCAGCAGCCACAAACGCCCGGACAGGCAGTTTTCCTACAATGAGCAGTTCTTC; CDR3: CASSHKRPDRQFSYNEQFF
J: TRBJ2-7; size: NA; V: TRBV11-3; D: NA; DNA: TGTGCCAGCAGCCCAAGCCGACAATCCTACGAGCAGTACTTC; CDR3: CASSPSRQSYEQYF